Below, 8 T cell receptor beta chains from the same sample are listed, as sequenced in a study of blood T cell repertoires in COVID-19. This table comes from immunoSEQ multiplex PCR, and its TCRdb copy is limited to in-frame clones, with some not included. The data show approximately 350,000 clones, with approximately 90% seen just once and around 3.5% held by the top ten. The material sequenced was peripheral blood. Receptors originate from a woman younger than 30 who had recovered from COVID-19.

The chain recombines TRBV20-1 with TRBJ1-1; tentative D call: TRBD1 (5 bases). V lost 3 bases, J lost 0 bases, and 11 bases lay in between. Germline V lookup: CDR1 DFQATT, CDR2 SNEGSKA (reference sequence). This CDR3 comprises 14 residues. The CDR3 sequence: CSASRWGVNTEAFF. In nucleotides, the CDR3 is TGCAGTGCTAGTCGTTGGGGGGTGAACACTGAAGCTTTCTTT.

J is TRBJ2-2 and V is TRBV5-4, with D possibly TRBD2 on 6 matching bases. V was clipped by 0 bases and J by 6 bases, with 12 bases between them. This CDR3 is built from 15 residues. Germline CDR1 SGHNT, CDR2 YYREEE (reference sequence). The CDR3 region is CASSLGGREAGELFF. The CDR3 region has the DNA TGTGCCAGCAGCTTGGGAGGCAGGGAGGCCGGGGAGCTGTTTTTT. Using reference TRBV5-4 and TRBJ2-2 for the parts outside the CDR3, the full variable domain is ETGVTQSPTHLIKTRGQQVTLRCSSQSGHNTVSWYQQALGQGPQFIFQYYREEENGRGNFPPRFSGLQFPNYSSELNVNALELDDSALYLCASSLGGREAGELFFGEGSRLTVL.

The chain carries TRBV7-9 and TRBJ1-2, with 9 bases identical to TRBD1. Germline V gene data show CDR1 as SEHNR and CDR2 as FQNEAQ (reference sequence). CDR3 length equals 19 residues. Losses at the gene ends were 2 bases for V and 4 bases for J; bases not matched to a gene: 17. CDR3 nucleotides: TGTGCCAGCAGCTTAAGATTTCCGGGACAGGGAAAGGAGGGCTATGGCTACACCTTC. This encodes CASSLRFPGQGKEGYGYTF.

This clone was counted once. The gene calls are TRBV3-1 (or the pseudogene TRBV3-2) and TRBJ1-2, with D perhaps matching TRBD1 (6 bases). Deletions cut 1 base from V and 0 bases from J, with 9 bases between. The CDR3 is 15 residues long. Per the germline V gene, CDR1 is LGHDT and CDR2 is YNNKEL (reference sequence). CDR3 in DNA: TGTGCCAGCAGCCAAGGACAGGCCTCTAACTATGGCTACACCTTC. Translated: CASSQGQASNYGYTF.

The V gene is TRBV4-3, the J gene TRBJ2-1; 8 bases agree with TRBD2. The CDR3 covers 19 residues. V was pared by 2 bases and J by 4 bases, with 16 bases of the junction left unmatched. Germline lookup yields CDR1 LGHNA and CDR2 YSLEER. As DNA, the CDR3 is TGCGCCAGCAGCCAAAGGAGGCCAGGGGTGGTAGCGGGATACAATGAGCAGTTCTTC. Its protein product is CASSQRRPGVVAGYNEQFF.

Concerning this clone: Other DNA sequences of this sample code for an identical CDR3. The rearrangement joins TRBV30 to TRBJ1-2; D is undetermined. Germline V gives CDR1 GTSNPN, CDR2 SVGIG (reference sequence). The CDR3 spans 13 residues. With 0 bases removed from V and 0 bases from J, the gap between germline ends came to 5 bases. For the CDR3, the DNA is TGTGCCTGGAGTGTTCGGGCTAACTATGGCTACACCTTC. Translating gives CAWSVRANYGYTF.

This chain's CDR3 is CASSYSYSRGGYTF. The CDR3 DNA sequence: TGTGCCAGCAGTTATTCTTACTCCCGAGGTGGCTACACCTTC. The V gene is TRBV6-2 or TRBV6-3, the J gene TRBJ1-2; D remains unclear. V was cut by 3 bases and J by 7 bases, with 15 bases left in between. There are 14 residues in the CDR3. Germline V gene sequence: CDR1 MNHEY, CDR2 SVGEGT.

This sequence joins TRBV6-5 and TRBJ1-1, with D possibly matching TRBD1 (5 bases). Germline values: CDR1 MNHEY, CDR2 SVGAGI. Trimming shortened V by 3 bases and J by 4 bases, and 15 bases separated the two germline ends. CDR3 length: 15 amino acids. CDR3 nucleotides: TGTGCCAGCAGTTATCATCAGGGTGTGGGCACTGAAGCTTTCTTT. It translates to CASSYHQGVGTEAFF.